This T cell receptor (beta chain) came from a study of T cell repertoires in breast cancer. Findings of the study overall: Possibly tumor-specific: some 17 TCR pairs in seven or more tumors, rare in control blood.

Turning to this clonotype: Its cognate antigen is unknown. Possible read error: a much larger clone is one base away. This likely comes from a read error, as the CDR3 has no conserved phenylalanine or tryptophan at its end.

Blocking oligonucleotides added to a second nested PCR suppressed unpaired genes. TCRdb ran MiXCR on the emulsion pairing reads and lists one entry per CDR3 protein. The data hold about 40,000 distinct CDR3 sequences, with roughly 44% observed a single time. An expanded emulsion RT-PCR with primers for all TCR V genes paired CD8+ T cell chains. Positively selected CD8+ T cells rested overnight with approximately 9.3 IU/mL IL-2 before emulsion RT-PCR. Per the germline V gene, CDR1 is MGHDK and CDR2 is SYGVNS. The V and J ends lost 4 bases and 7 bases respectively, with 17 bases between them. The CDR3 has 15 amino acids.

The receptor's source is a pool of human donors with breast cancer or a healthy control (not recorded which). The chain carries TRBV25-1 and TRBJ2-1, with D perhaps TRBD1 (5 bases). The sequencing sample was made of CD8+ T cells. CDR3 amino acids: CASSAAGLGSNEQFS. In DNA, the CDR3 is TGTGCCAGCAGTGCGGCAGGGCTAGGCTCTAATGAGCAGTTCTCC.